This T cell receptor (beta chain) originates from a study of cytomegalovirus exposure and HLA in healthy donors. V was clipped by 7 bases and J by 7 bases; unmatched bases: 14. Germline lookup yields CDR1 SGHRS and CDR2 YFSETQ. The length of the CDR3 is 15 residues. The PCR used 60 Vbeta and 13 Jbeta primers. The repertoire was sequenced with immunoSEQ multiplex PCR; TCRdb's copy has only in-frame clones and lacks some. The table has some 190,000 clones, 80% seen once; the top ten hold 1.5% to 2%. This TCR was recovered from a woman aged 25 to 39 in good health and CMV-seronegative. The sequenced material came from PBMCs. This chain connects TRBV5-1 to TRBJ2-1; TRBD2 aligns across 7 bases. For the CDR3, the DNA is TGCGCCAGCGGCCGTCTCCCGGGGGGACTTAATGAGCAGTTCTTC. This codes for CASGRLPGGLNEQFF.